The rows below give T cell receptor beta chains drawn from one sample of a study of PD-1 blockade in classical Hodgkin lymphoma. Sequenced by immunoSEQ multiplex PCR; TCRdb stores in-frame clones only, minus some. The sample includes approximately 12,000 clones, 92% of them seen just once. The starting material was peripheral blood mononuclear cells (PBMCs), obtained at baseline. These receptors were collected from a human donor with classical Hodgkin lymphoma. Both conserved end residues are part of each CDR3. The order of the fields is J gene, clone size, V gene, D gene, CDR3 DNA, CDR3 protein. D genes are given only for firm matches. Size is stated for part of the rows, as once, few or many counts, or as a class when the clone is expanded.

>TRBJ2-7|-|TRBV27|-
TGTGCCAGCAGGCTTCTTTGGACAGGCGGGGCCTACGAGCAGTACTTC
CASRLLWTGGAYEQYF
>TRBJ2-7|once|TRBV15|TRBD1
TGTGCCACCAGCAGAGACCCAGGGGGTCTCTACGAGCAGTACTTC
CATSRDPGGLYEQYF
>TRBJ2-7|-|TRBV11-2|TRBD2
TGTGCCAGCAGCCAAGGACTAGGAGCGACATACGAGCAGTACTTC
CASSQGLGATYEQYF
>TRBJ1-4|-|TRBV7-9|-
TGTGCCAGCAGCGCAGCGGGGAATGCTAATGAAAAACTGTTTTTT
CASSAAGNANEKLFF
>TRBJ2-7|once|TRBV7-6|-
TGTGCCAGCAGCCCTCGGGCGCGGAACTCCTACGAGCAGTACTTC
CASSPRARNSYEQYF
>TRBJ2-5|once|TRBV5-8|TRBD2
TGTGCCAGCAGCTTGGCCAAGCGGGGGGGTATCGAGACCCAGTACTTC
CASSLAKRGGIETQYF
>TRBJ2-7|-|TRBV11-2|-
TGTGCCAGCATGGAGGGGCGTTCAAGCTACGAGCAGTACTTC
CASMEGRSSYEQYF
>TRBJ1-5|-|TRBV6-5|-
TGTGCCAGCAGTTCCCCCCTGGGGCCCCAGCATTTT
CASSSPLGPQHF
>TRBJ2-1|-|TRBV18|TRBD1
TGTGCCAGCTCACCAGGTTTGGAGACAGGGAATGAGCAGTTCTTC
CASSPGLETGNEQFF
>TRBJ2-2|-|TRBV12-5|-
TGTGCTAGTGGTTTGGTATTAAGGGGGGTTCTAGCGGAGAACACCGGGGAGCTGTTTTTT
CASGLVLRGVLAENTGELFF
>TRBJ2-6|-|TRBV7-8|-
TGTGCCAGCAGCTTACGGGACGGTCCTTCCTCTGGGGCCAACGTCCTGACTTTC
CASSLRDGPSSGANVLTF
>TRBJ2-7|-|TRBV5-1|-
TGCGCCAGCAGCTTGGCTAGCTCCGAGCCCTACTACGAGCAGTACTTC
CASSLASSEPYYEQYF
>TRBJ1-3|-|TRBV6-5|TRBD1
TGTGCCAGCAGTTCTACCCGGACAGGGCGCGGAAACACCATATATTTT
CASSSTRTGRGNTIYF
>TRBJ2-3|-|TRBV6-5|-
TGTGCCAGCAGGCTGCGGGGAACAGATACGCAGTATTTT
CASRLRGTDTQYF
>TRBJ2-2|-|TRBV7-6|TRBD2
TGTGCCAGCAGCCTCCGACTAGCCCCCGGGGAGCTGTTTTTT
CASSLRLAPGELFF
>TRBJ2-5|-|TRBV9|TRBD2
TGTGCCAGCAGCGTAGGTGCTAGCGGGTCCCTCGGGGAGACCCAGTACTTC
CASSVGASGSLGETQYF
>TRBJ2-1|-|TRBV7-9|TRBD1
TGTGCCAGCAGCCCCACCGGGACAGGGGGATTAGGGCAGTTCTTC
CASSPTGTGGLGQFF
>TRBJ1-3|-|TRBV5-5|-
TGTGCCAGCAGCTTGGCCCCCCCAGGGCGGTACAACACCATATATTTT
CASSLAPPGRYNTIYF
>TRBJ2-6|-|TRBV2|-
TGTGCCAGCGGGCCGGGGAACTCTGGGGCCAACGTCCTGACTTTC
CASGPGNSGANVLTF
>TRBJ1-1|once|TRBV19|-
TGTGCCAGTAGTATGTTTCGGGATTTGAACACTGAAGCTTTCTTT
CASSMFRDLNTEAFF
>TRBJ1-6|once|TRBV6-5|-
TGTGCCAGCAGTTACTCAGGGAGCTCCTATAATTCACCCCTCCACTTT
CASSYSGSSYNSPLHF
>TRBJ2-5|-|TRBV2|TRBD1
TGTGCCAGCGAGTTCCTCGGGACAGAACAAGAGACCCAGTACTTC
CASEFLGTEQETQYF
>TRBJ2-1|few|TRBV5-4|-
TGTGCCAGCAGCTTGGGCGCGCGAAGCTCCTACAATGAGCAGTTCTTC
CASSLGARSSYNEQFF
>TRBJ2-1|once|TRBV27|-
TGTGCCAGCAGTTTAAGGGAACCTAGCGTCCACAATGAGCAGTTCTTC
CASSLREPSVHNEQFF
>TRBJ2-3|-|TRBV4-1|TRBD2
TGCGCCAGCAGCCAAGTGAGCGAGGCGGGAGAGGATACAGATACGCAGTATTTT
CASSQVSEAGEDTDTQYF
>TRBJ2-7|-|TRBV4-2|TRBD1
TGTGCCAGCAGCCAAGTTTTGGGGACAGGGGGCTACCAGCAGTACTTC
CASSQVLGTGGYQQYF
>TRBJ2-2|few|TRBV5-1|TRBD2
TGCGCCAGCAGCTTGGTCAGCGGGGGCACCGGGGAGCTGTTTTTT
CASSLVSGGTGELFF
>TRBJ2-4|-|TRBV29-1|TRBD1
TGCAGCGTAGCCCGGGACAGCCAGAAAAACATTCAGTACTTC
CSVARDSQKNIQYF
>TRBJ2-3|large|TRBV15|TRBD2
TGTGCCACCAGCCCGACTAGCGGTTGGGATACGCAGTATTTT
CATSPTSGWDTQYF
>TRBJ2-1|-|TRBV6-5|TRBD2
TGTGCCAGCAGTTCCTCGGGACTAGCGGGGGGCGGGGAGCAGTTCTTC
CASSSSGLAGGGEQFF
>TRBJ2-1|once|TRBV11-2|-
TGTGCCAGCAGCTTAGCTTCAAAGGATGGGGGTGAGCAGTTCTTC
CASSLASKDGGEQFF
>TRBJ2-6|-|TRBV6-5|-
TGTGCCATATTCTCTGGGGCCAACGTCCTGACTTTC
CAIFSGANVLTF